Below, 24 T cell receptor beta chains from the same sample are listed, as sequenced in a study of spatial heterogeneity in lung cancer. Time point specified: sample taken at primary tumor resection. TCRdb called the 5' RACE reads again in MiXCR, with one record for every CDR3 protein. Counted here are roughly 28,000 distinct CDR3 sequences, around 7% occurring once; the ten biggest clones make up around 26%. These receptors' targets are unknown. Study-level points and caveats: Counts of expanded intratumoral alpha and beta TCRs tracked tumor mutation counts.

The sample consisted of lung tumor tissue, taken at surgery. The origin of the receptors is a male donor with early-stage non-small cell lung cancer.

This clonotype was detected only a few times. The chain recombines TRBV7-8 with TRBJ2-5; 11 bases fit TRBD1. This CDR3 has 15 residues. The germline gives CDR1 SGHVS, CDR2 FQNEAQ. Trimming at V came to 3 bases and at J to 2 bases, leaving 2 bases not matched to a gene. The CDR3 DNA sequence: TGTGCCAGCAGCTTCGGGACAGGGGGTCAAGAGACCCAGTACTTC. Translation: CASSFGTGGQETQYF.

CDR3 coding DNA: TGTGCCAGCAGCCAAGAGTTGGTGGATACGCAGTATTTT. Amino acid sequence: CASSQELVDTQYF. The chain couples TRBV4-2 to TRBJ2-3, with D hard to call. Trimming took off 0 bases at V and 6 bases at J, with 7 bases between the two ends. The CDR3 runs 13 residues. In germline, CDR1 is LGHNA, CDR2 YNFKEQ.

The chain carries TRBV20-1 and TRBJ2-5; D is unresolved. V was cut by 2 bases and J by 4 bases, with 20 bases left in between. The CDR3 totals 16 residues. Germline loops: CDR1 DFQATT, CDR2 SNEGSKA (reference sequence). The CDR3 DNA reads TGCAGTGCTAGATCACCACATCCCGGGTCTACAGAGACCCAGTACTTC. Translating it yields CSARSPHPGSTETQYF.

This clonotype has just a few counts. The V and J genes are TRBV2 and TRBJ1-3; no firm D call. With 2 bases removed from V and 0 bases from J, the gap between germline ends came to 8 bases. The CDR3 runs 15 residues. Germline assignment: CDR1 SNHLY and CDR2 FYNNEI. The CDR3 bases are TGTGCCAGCAGTGAATACCGGGGCTCTGGAAACACCATATATTTT. Its translation is CASSEYRGSGNTIYF. Complete variable domain (other parts from reference TRBV2 and TRBJ1-3): EPEVTQTPSHQVTQMGQEVILRCVPISNHLYFYWYRQILGQKVEFLVSFYNNEISEKSEIFDDQFSVERPDGSNFTLKIRSTKLEDSAMYFCASSEYRGSGNTIYFGEGSWLTVV.

Ten or more counts support this clonotype. This chain uses TRBV7-9 with TRBJ2-3; 9 bases align to TRBD1. J lost 6 bases, V lost 5 bases, and 12 bases had no gene match. The CDR3 has 16 residues. CDR1 and CDR2 from the germline V gene are SEHNR and FQNEAQ (reference sequence). CDR3 sequence reads: CASSLLGDRVEDTQYF. In DNA, the CDR3 is TGTGCCAGCAGCCTACTTGGGGACAGGGTCGAGGATACGCAGTATTTT.

This clonotype was counted many times. The chain combines TRBV2 with TRBJ2-2; D is possibly TRBD1 (7 bases). CDR3 length equals 16 residues. The ends were cut back, 5 bases at V and 4 bases at J, with 17 bases in the middle. Germline V lookup: CDR1 SNHLY, CDR2 FYNNEI. In DNA form, the CDR3 reads TGTGCCAGCAGTCCTGGGACAGCGCGGGGCACCGGGGAGCTGTTTTTT. It is translated as CASSPGTARGTGELFF.

The table lists this clonotype with a few counts. The rearrangement uses TRBV18 and TRBJ2-3, with D possibly being TRBD1 or TRBD2 (5 bases each). Germline loops: CDR1 KGHSH, CDR2 LQKENI. V was cut by 2 bases and J by 2 bases, with 14 bases left in between. This CDR3 spans 16 amino acids. The CDR3 sequence is CASSPVLAGNTDTQYF. Here the CDR3 DNA reads TGTGCCAGCTCACCAGTTCTAGCAGGGAACACAGATACGCAGTATTTT. The full variable domain, with the rest looked up from reference TRBV18 and TRBJ2-3, is NAGVMQNPRHLVRRRGQEARLRCSPMKGHSHVYWYRQLPEEGLKFMVYLQKENIIDESGMPKERFSAEFPKEGPSILRIQQVVRGDSAAYFCASSPVLAGNTDTQYFGPGTRLTVL.

A few counts support this clonotype. The V call is TRBV2, the J call TRBJ2-1, with D uncertain. Looked up from germline, CDR1 is SNHLY and CDR2 is FYNNEI. With 5 bases removed from V and 7 bases from J, the gap between germline ends came to 9 bases. CDR3 length: 12 amino acids. CDR3 region: CASSLPRNEQFF. The DNA of the CDR3 is TGTGCCAGCAGTCTCCCTAGGAATGAGCAGTTCTTC.

The chain carries TRBV24-1 and TRBJ1-1; tentatively, D is TRBD1 (6 bases). CDR3 length: 14 amino acids. V was trimmed by 3 bases and J by 4 bases, leaving 11 bases between them. Germline CDR1 is KGHDR and CDR2 is SFDVKD. This CDR3 reads CATSDGGLSTEAFF. In nucleotides, the CDR3 is TGTGCCACCAGTGATGGGGGGCTTAGCACTGAAGCTTTCTTT.

This clonotype was observed a few times. V and J are TRBV21-1 and TRBJ2-1. TRBV21-1 counts as a pseudogene. The CDR3 runs 8 residues. The CDR3 sequence is CASSKGFF. Written as DNA, the CDR3 is TGTGCCAGCAGCAAAGGGTTCTTC.

This clonotype was recorded a few times. This sequence joins TRBV7-9 and TRBJ1-1; D ambiguous. CDR1 is SEHNR and CDR2 is FQNEAQ in the germline V gene (reference sequence). This CDR3 region has 14 residues. The ends were cut back, 1 base at V and 5 bases at J, with 11 bases in the middle. CDR3 region: CASSLGQERTEAFF. For the CDR3, the DNA is TGTGCCAGCAGCTTAGGGCAGGAACGAACTGAAGCTTTCTTT. Looking up the rest from reference TRBV7-9 and TRBJ1-1 gives the full variable domain: DTGVSQNPRHKITKRGQNVTFRCDPISEHNRLYWYRQTLGQGPEFLTYFQNEAQLEKSRLLSDRFSAERPKGSFSTLEIQRTEQGDSAMYLCASSLGQERTEAFFGQGTRLTVV.

This clonotype was counted at least ten times. This chain links TRBV6-2 or TRBV6-3 with TRBJ1-4; D remains unclear. The CDR3 has 14 residues. The germline V gene has CDR1 MNHEY and CDR2 SVGEGT. V lost 1 base, J lost 4 bases, and 7 bases lay in between. CDR3 sequence (DNA): TGTGCCAGCAGTTACTTCAGGCTTAATGAAAAACTGTTTTTT. It yields the protein CASSYFRLNEKLFF.

The chain combines TRBV7-2 with TRBJ1-3; D unclear. The CDR3 sequence is 18 residues long. Germline CDR1 reads SGHTA; CDR2 reads FQGNSA. Trimming took 1 base from V and 6 from J, leaving 22 bases between them. CDR3 protein: CASSLDPLAGAGLNTIYF. The CDR3 DNA is TGTGCCAGCAGCTTAGACCCCCTGGCGGGAGCCGGCTTAAACACCATATATTTT.

This clonotype has at least ten counts. This chain uses TRBV2 with TRBJ1-1; 7 bases match TRBD1. The CDR3 covers 14 residues. Trimming cost V 6 bases and J 0 bases; bases outside gene matches: 4. Germline-derived CDR1 and CDR2 are SNHLY and FYNNEI. The CDR3 region has the DNA TGTGCCAGCAGGCTGACAGGGATGAACACTGAAGCTTTCTTT. Amino acid sequence: CASRLTGMNTEAFF.

The table lists this clonotype with many counts. The chain combines TRBV7-9 with TRBJ2-7; tentatively, D is TRBD2 (6 bases). CDR1 is SEHNR, CDR2 FQNEAQ, per germline (reference sequence). The CDR3 contains 14 residues. The V end was cut by 4 bases, the J end by 2 bases, with 12 bases between. CDR3 residues: CASSWGDGPYEQYF. In nucleotides, the CDR3 is TGTGCCAGCAGCTGGGGGGACGGACCCTACGAGCAGTACTTC.

This clonotype was seen repeatedly, ten times or more. The rearrangement uses TRBV15 and TRBJ1-5, with 7 bases identical to TRBD1. The germline V gene encodes CDR1 LNHNV and CDR2 YYDKDF (reference sequence). The CDR3 totals 16 residues. Trimming took 0 bases from V and 6 from J; bases not matched to a gene: 8. The CDR3 loop is CATSRDAQGWLQPQHF. Written as DNA, the CDR3 is TGTGCCACCAGCAGAGATGCACAGGGGTGGCTTCAGCCCCAGCATTTT.

In this sample, this clonotype is medium-sized (0.01 to 0.1%). V is TRBV6-5 and J is TRBJ2-2, with a weak D call TRBD1 (5 bases). The CDR3 length is 16 residues. The germline V gene has CDR1 MNHEY and CDR2 SVGAGI. With 0 bases removed from V and 5 bases from J, the gap between germline ends came to 13 bases. CDR3 DNA sequence: TGTGCCAGCAGTTACTCGAGCCCGACAGTAACCGGGGAGCTGTTTTTT. Translation gives CASSYSSPTVTGELFF.

This clonotype has at least ten counts. Here the CDR3 DNA reads TGTGCCAGCGTCCAAGCTAGGGAATATAATTCACCCCTCCACTTT. It encodes CASVQAREYNSPLHF. The genes are TRBV2 and TRBJ1-6; D is unresolved. This CDR3 is built from 15 residues. V gave up 8 bases and J gave up 4 bases, with 15 bases separating them. Germline V gene sequence: CDR1 SNHLY, CDR2 FYNNEI. Variable domain in full (rest from reference TRBV2 and TRBJ1-6): EPEVTQTPSHQVTQMGQEVILRCVPISNHLYFYWYRQILGQKVEFLVSFYNNEISEKSEIFDDQFSVERPDGSNFTLKIRSTKLEDSAMYFCASVQAREYNSPLHFGNGTRLTVT.

The V and J genes are TRBV7-8 and TRBJ2-3; TRBD2 aligns across 12 bases. Germline assignment: CDR1 SGHVS and CDR2 FQNEAQ. The CDR3 is 16 residues long. Unmatched junction bases numbered 6, after V lost 4 bases and J lost 4 bases. The CDR3 nucleotides are TGTGCCAGCAGCTCCGGACTAGCGGGGAGGGCAGATACGCAGTATTTT. The encoded protein is CASSSGLAGRADTQYF.

This clonotype occurred many times. This chain links TRBV6-5 with TRBJ1-2, with D possibly TRBD1 on 5 matching bases. This CDR3 has 13 residues. Deletions cut 0 bases from V and 7 bases from J, with 9 bases between. Looked up from germline, CDR1 is MNHEY and CDR2 is SVGAGI. CDR3 amino acids: CASSYSQGGGYTF. The CDR3 nucleotides read TGTGCCAGCAGTTACTCCCAGGGCGGTGGCTACACCTTC.

This clonotype was recorded at least ten times. The CDR3 DNA is TGTGCCAGCAGTTTAGCGGGGAGCGGGGGCCACAATGAGCAGTTCTTC. Protein product: CASSLAGSGGHNEQFF. This chain links TRBV12-3 or TRBV12-4 with TRBJ2-1; TRBD2 agrees at 8 bases. This CDR3 has 16 residues. Losses at the gene ends were 0 bases for V and 5 bases for J; bases not matched to a gene: 6.

The table lists this clonotype with many counts. V usage is TRBV10-3 and J usage is TRBJ1-1, with TRBD1 matching 12 bases. Germline V gene sequence: CDR1 ENHRY, CDR2 SYGVKD. V dropped 2 bases and J dropped 0; count of bases not matched to a gene: 10. The CDR3 covers 19 residues. CDR3 region: CAISEVGTGGITMNTEAFF. CDR3 DNA sequence: TGTGCCATCAGTGAGGTTGGGACAGGGGGCATAACGATGAACACTGAAGCTTTCTTT.

This clonotype has at least ten counts. The gene calls are TRBV5-6 and TRBJ1-5, with 8 bases lining up with TRBD1. The CDR3 loop spans 14 amino acids. V lost 4 bases and J lost 7; bases outside the gene matches: 7. Germline V gene data show CDR1 as SGHDT and CDR2 as YYEEEE. In DNA form, the CDR3 reads TGTGCCAGCAGCACTCAGTCAGGGGGCCAGCCCCAGCATTTT. Encoded protein: CASSTQSGGQPQHF.

This clonotype came up many times. The chain is built from TRBV5-1 and TRBJ2-2; no clear D. There are 16 residues in the CDR3. V lost 2 bases and J 4 bases, leaving 15 bases between the germline ends. Looked up from germline, CDR1 is SGHRS and CDR2 is YFSETQ. CDR3: CASSLPERSGTGELFF. The CDR3 DNA is TGCGCCAGCAGCTTACCGGAAAGGTCGGGCACCGGGGAGCTGTTTTTT.